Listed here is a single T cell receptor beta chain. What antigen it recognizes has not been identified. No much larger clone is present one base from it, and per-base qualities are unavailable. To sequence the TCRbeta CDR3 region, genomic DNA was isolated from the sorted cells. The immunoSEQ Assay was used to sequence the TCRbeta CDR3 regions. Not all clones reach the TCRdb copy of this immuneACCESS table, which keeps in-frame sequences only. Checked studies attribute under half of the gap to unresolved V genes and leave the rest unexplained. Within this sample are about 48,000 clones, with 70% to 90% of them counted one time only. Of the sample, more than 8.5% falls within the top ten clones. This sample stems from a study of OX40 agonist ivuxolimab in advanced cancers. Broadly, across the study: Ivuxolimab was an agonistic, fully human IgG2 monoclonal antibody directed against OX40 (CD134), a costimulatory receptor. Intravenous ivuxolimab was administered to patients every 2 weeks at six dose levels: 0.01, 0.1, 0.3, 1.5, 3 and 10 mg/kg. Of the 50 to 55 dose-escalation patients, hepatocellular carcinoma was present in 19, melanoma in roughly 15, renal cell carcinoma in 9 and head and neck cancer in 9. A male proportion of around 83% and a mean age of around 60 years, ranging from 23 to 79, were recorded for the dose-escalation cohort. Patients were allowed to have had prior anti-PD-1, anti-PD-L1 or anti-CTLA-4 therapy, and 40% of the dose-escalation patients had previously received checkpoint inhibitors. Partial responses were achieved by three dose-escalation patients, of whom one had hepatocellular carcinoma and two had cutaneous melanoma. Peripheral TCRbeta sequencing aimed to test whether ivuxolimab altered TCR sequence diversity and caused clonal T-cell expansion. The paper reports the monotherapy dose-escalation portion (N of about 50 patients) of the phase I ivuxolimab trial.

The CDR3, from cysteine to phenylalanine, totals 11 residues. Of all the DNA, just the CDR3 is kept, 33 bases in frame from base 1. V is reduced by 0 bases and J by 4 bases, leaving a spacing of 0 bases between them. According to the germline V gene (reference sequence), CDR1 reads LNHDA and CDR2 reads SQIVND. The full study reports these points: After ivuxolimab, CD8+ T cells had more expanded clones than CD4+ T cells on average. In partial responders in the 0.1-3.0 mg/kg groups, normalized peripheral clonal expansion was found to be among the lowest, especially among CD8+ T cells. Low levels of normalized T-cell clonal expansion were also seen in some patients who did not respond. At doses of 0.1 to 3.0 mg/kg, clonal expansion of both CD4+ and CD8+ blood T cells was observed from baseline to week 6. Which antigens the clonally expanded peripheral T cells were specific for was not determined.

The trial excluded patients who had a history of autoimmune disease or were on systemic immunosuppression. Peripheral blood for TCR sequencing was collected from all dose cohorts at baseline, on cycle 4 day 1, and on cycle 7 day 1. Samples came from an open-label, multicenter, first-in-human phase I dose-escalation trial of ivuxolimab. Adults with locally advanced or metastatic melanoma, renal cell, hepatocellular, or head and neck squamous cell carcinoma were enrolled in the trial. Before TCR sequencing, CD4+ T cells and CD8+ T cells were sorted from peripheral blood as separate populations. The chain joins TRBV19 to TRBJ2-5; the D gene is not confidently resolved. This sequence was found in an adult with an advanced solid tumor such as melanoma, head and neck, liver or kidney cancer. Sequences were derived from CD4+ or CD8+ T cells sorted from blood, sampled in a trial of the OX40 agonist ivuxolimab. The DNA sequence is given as TGTGCCAGTAGTATAGAAGAGACCCAGTACTTC. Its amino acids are CASSIEETQYF.